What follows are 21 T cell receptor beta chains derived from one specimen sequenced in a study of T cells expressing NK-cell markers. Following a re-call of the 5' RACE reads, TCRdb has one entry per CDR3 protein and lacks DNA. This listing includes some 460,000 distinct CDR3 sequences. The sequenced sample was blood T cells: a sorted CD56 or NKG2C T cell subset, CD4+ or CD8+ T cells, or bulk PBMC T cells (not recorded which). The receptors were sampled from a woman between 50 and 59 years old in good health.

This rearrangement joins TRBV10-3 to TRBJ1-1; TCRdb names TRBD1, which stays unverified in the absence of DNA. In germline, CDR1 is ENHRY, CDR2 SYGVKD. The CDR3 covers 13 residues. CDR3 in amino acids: CAVGTGVNTEAFF.

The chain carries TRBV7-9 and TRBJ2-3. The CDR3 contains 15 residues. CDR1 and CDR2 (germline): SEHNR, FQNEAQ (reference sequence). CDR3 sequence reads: CASSLGRTVLDTQYF.

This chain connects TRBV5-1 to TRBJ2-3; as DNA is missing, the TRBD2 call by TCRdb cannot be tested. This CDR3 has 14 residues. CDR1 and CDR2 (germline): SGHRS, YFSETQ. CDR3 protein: CASSLASGRDTQYF. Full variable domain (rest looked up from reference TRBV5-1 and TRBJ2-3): KAGVTQTPRYLIKTRGQQVTLSCSPISGHRSVSWYQQTPGQGLQFLFEYFSETQRNKGNFPGRFSGRQFSNSRSEMNVSTLELGDSALYLCASSLASGRDTQYFGPGTRLTVL.

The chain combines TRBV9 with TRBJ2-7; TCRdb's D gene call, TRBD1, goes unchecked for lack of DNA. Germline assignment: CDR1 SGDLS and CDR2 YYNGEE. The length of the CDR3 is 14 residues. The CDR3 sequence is CASSEGQGTYEQYF.

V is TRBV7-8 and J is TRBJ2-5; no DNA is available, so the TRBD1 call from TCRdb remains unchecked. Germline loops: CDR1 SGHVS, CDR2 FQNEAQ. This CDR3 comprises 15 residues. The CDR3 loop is CASSSFGTGVETQYF. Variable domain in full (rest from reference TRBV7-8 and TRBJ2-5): GAGVSQSPRYKVAKRGQDVALRCDPISGHVSLFWYQQALGQGPEFLTYFQNEAQLDKSGLPSDRFFAERPEGSVSTLKIQRTQQEDSAVYLCASSSFGTGVETQYFGPGTRLLVL.

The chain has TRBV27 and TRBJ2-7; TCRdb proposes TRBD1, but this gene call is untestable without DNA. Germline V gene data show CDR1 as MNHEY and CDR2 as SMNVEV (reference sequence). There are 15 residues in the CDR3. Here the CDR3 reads CATSSNRDRFYEQYF.

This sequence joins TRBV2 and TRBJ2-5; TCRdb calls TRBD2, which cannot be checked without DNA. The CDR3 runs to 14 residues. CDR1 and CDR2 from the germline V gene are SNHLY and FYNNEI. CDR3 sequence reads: CASRLAGVQETQYF. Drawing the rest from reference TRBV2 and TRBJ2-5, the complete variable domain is EPEVTQTPSHQVTQMGQEVILRCVPISNHLYFYWYRQILGQKVEFLVSFYNNEISEKSEIFDDQFSVERPDGSNFTLKIRSTKLEDSAMYFCASRLAGVQETQYFGPGTRLLVL.

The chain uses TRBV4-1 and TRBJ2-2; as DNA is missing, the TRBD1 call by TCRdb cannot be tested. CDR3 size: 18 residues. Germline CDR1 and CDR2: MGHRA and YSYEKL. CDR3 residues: CASSQARSGTVSTGELFF.

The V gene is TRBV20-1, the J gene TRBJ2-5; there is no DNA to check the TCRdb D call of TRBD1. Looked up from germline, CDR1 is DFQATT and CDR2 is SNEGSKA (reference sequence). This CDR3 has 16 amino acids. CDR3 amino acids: CSARDPWDRVKETQYF.

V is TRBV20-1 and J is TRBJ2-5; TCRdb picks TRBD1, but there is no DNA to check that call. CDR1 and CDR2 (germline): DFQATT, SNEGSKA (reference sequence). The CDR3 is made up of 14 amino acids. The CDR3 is CSAGGRQGTKTQYF.

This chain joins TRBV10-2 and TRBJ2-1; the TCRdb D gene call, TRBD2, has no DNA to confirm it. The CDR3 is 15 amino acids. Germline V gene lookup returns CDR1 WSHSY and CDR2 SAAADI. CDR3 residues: CASSTSGAFYNEQFF.

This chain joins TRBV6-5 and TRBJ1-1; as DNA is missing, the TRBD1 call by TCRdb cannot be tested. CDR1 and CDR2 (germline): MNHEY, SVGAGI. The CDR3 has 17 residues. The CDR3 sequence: CASRRQGLTGMNTEAFF.

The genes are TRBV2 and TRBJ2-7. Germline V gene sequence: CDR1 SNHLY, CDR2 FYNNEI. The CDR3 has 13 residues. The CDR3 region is CARSQPDSYEQYF. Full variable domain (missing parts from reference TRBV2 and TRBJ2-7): EPEVTQTPSHQVTQMGQEVILRCVPISNHLYFYWYRQILGQKVEFLVSFYNNEISEKSEIFDDQFSVERPDGSNFTLKIRSTKLEDSAMYFCARSQPDSYEQYFGPGTRLTVT.

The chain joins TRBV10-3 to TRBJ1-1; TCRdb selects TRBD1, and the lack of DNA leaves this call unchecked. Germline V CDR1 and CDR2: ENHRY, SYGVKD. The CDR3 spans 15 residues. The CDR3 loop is CAISGGGIGGTEAFF.

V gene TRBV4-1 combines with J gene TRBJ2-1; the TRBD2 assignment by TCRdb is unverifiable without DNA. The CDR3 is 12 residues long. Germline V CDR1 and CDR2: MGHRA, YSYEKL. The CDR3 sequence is CASTSSKHEQFF.

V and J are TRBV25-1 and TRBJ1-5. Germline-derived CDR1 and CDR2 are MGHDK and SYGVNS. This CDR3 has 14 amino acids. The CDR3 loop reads CASSGEYSNQPQHF.

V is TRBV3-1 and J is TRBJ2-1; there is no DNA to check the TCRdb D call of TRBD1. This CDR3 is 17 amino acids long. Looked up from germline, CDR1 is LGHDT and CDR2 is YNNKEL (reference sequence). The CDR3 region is CASSDTGGAILYNEQFF.

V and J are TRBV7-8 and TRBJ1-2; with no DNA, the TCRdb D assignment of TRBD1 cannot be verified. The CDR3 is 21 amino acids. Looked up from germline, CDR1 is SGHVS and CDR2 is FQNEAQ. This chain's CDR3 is CASSLLNGLWTPVRNDYGYTF.

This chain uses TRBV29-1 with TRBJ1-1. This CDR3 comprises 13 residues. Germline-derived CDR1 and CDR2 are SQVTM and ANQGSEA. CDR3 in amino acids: CSVENTPRTEAFF.

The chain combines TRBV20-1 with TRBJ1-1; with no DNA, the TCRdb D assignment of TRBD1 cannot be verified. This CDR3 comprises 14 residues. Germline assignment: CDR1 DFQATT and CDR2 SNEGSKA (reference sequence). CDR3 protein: CSARDPTGGTEAFF.

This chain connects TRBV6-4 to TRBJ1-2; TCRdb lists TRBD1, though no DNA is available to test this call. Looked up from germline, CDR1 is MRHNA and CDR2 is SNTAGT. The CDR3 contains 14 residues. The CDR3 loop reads CASSTTGTTYGYTF.